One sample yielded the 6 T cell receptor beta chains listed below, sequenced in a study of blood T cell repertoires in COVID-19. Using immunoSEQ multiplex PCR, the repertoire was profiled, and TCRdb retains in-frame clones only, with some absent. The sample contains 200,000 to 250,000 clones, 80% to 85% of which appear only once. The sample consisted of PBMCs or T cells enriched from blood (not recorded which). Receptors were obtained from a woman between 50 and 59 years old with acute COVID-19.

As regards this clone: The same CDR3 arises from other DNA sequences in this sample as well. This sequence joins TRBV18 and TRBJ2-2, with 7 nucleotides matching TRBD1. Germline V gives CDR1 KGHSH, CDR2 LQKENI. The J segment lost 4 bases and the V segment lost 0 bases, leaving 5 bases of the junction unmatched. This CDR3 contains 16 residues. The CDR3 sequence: CASSPPGTEGTGELFF. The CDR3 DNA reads TGTGCCAGCTCACCACCGGGGACAGAGGGCACCGGGGAGCTGTTTTTT.

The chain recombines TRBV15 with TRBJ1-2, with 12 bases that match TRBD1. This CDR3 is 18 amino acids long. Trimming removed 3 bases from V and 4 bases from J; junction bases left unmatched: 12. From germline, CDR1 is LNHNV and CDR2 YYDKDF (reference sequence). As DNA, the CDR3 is TGTGCCACCAGCAGGCCTCCGGGACAGGGGGCGCGAGGCTATGGCTACACCTTC. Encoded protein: CATSRPPGQGARGYGYTF.

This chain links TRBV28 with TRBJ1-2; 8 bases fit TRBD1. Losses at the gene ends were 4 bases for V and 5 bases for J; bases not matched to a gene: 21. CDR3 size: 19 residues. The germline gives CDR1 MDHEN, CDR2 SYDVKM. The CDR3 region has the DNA TGTGCCAGCAGTTCCCCCCTGGGGGCAGGGGGCGCGGTAGGGTATGGCTACACCTTC. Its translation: CASSSPLGAGGAVGYGYTF.

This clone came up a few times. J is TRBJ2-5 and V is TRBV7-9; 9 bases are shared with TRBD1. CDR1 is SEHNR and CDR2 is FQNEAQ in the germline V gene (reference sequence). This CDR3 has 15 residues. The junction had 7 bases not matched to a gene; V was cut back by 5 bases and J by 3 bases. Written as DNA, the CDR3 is TGTGCCAGCAGCCCCGGGACAGGGTGGGAAGAGACCCAGTACTTC. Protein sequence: CASSPGTGWEETQYF. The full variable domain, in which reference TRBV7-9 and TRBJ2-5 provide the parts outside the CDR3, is DTGVSQNPRHKITKRGQNVTFRCDPISEHNRLYWYRQTLGQGPEFLTYFQNEAQLEKSRLLSDRFSAERPKGSFSTLEIQRTEQGDSAMYLCASSPGTGWEETQYFGPGTRLLVL.

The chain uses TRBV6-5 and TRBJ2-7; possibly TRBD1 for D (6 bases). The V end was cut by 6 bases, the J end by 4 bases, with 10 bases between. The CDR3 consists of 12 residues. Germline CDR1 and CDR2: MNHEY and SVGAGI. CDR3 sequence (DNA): TGTGCCAGCAGAACTACAGGGTACGAGCAGTACTTC. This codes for CASRTTGYEQYF.

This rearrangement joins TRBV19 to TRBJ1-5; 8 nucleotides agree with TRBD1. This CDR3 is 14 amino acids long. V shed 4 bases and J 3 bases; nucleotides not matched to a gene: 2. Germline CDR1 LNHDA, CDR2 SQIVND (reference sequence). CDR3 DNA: TGTGCCAGTAGTACAGGGGGCTCCAATCAGCCCCAGCATTTT. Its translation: CASSTGGSNQPQHF.